These T cell receptor beta chains were read from a single sample in a study of T cell repertoires and HLA-DP antigens. These receptors have no identified antigens. Generated by immunoSEQ multiplex PCR, the TCRdb table keeps only in-frame clones and is missing some. This sample has 85,000 to 90,000 clones, with more than 75% found just once. Sequenced input: CD4+ T cells from PBMCs. The origin of the receptors is a middle-aged man in good health and CMV-seronegative. Each CDR3 is given without its conserved first and last residue. Each record gives: J gene, V gene, D gene, CDR3 protein. D genes are given only for firm matches.

TRBJ1-5	TRBV2	TRBD1	ASGGTEDSNQPQH
TRBJ1-2	TRBV19	NA	ASSKKGDYGYT
TRBJ1-1	TRBV10-1	NA	ATRRGATDTEAF
TRBJ2-5	TRBV9	NA	ASSVGGEGQETQY
TRBJ2-1	TRBV13	TRBD2	ASSTGLAGVSSYNEQF
TRBJ2-7	TRBV4-1	NA	ASSQVVTASYEQY
TRBJ2-3	TRBV18	TRBD2	ASSPLAGGNTDTQY
TRBJ1-5	TRBV7-9	TRBD1	ASSSGTGGQPQH
TRBJ2-1	TRBV30	NA	AWSETGYWLRNEQF
TRBJ2-3	TRBV6-1	NA	ASSRRGAPDTQY
TRBJ2-1	TRBV7-8	TRBD2	ASSLQLAGGSEQF
TRBJ1-4	TRBV7-2	NA	ASSPSSRTNEKLF
TRBJ2-5	TRBV5-1	TRBD2	ASSLAGVQETQY
TRBJ2-7	TRBV6-6	TRBD1	ASTDRAPPYEQY
NA	TRBV7-2	NA	ASSYPGAGAYEQY
TRBJ1-2	TRBV12-2	NA	ASRLGSTLLYGYT
TRBJ1-1	TRBV19	NA	ASSITQVNTEAF
TRBJ2-1	TRBV11-2	NA	ASSFSRGFYNEQF
TRBJ1-5	TRBV5-4	NA	ASRARGSNQPQH
TRBJ2-6	TRBV7-9	NA	ASSLSGRSSGANVLT
TRBJ2-2	TRBV9	NA	ASSAAGLNTGELF
TRBJ1-2	TRBV30	TRBD1	AWRTDRGVIYGYT
TRBJ2-7	TRBV27	NA	ASSLSSGQFYEQY
TRBJ2-2	TRBV5-4	TRBD1	ASSLQGARGTGELF
TRBJ2-7	TRBV7-2	NA	ASSLTAGPYEQY
NA	TRBV2	NA	ASSFGTKNEQY
TRBJ2-1	TRBV6-6	NA	ASRDRGGAYNEQF
TRBJ2-5	TRBV5-1	NA	ASSSDSTLSAQY
TRBJ1-1	TRBV7-2	NA	ASSLPDYTEAF
TRBJ2-7	TRBV18	NA	ASSPNMGLNYEQY
TRBJ1-1	TRBV11-2	NA	ASSYGQLNTEAF
TRBJ1-1	TRBV11-1	NA	ASSLARGGTEAF
TRBJ2-7	TRBV4-3	NA	ASSQAAGYEQY
TRBJ2-1	TRBV7-6	NA	ASSPRSQGYYNEQF
TRBJ1-6	TRBV6-1	NA	ASSRTESYNSPLH
TRBJ2-6	TRBV6-4	NA	ASSEGSGANVLT
TRBJ1-2	TRBV7-2	TRBD1	ASSTRQGQKSYGYT
TRBJ1-2	TRBV7-2	NA	ASSLGQIANGYT
TRBJ2-5	TRBV5-1	NA	ASSLFFQETQY